The source of this TCR beta chain is a study of blood T cell repertoires in COVID-19. Study as a whole: PBMCs, B-cell-depleted T cells, or T cells provided the cDNA or gDNA that made up the material.

Authors' data handling: Amplification from reference gene primers served as the basis for estimated nucleated cell counts. Generated by immunoSEQ multiplex PCR, the TCRdb table keeps only in-frame clones and is missing some. Clone size and the V and J calls come from that table; the DNA yielded D and trimming. The data contain 200,000 to 250,000 clones, 84% of them singletons. The CDR3 has 16 residues. Germline V gene data show CDR1 as KGHSH and CDR2 as LQKENI. V was cut by 0 bases and J by 2 bases, with 13 bases left in between. Sample: peripheral blood. The gene calls are TRBV18 and TRBJ2-5; D is perhaps TRBD2 (5 bases). The TCR was taken from a woman older than 75 with COVID-19, enrolled during active disease. The CDR3 DNA follows: TGTGCCAGCTCACCACCGACCTCGACGGGACAAGAGACCCAGTACTTC. Its translation is CASSPPTSTGQETQYF.